The T cell receptor (beta chain) described here comes from a study of T-cell reconstitution after alpha-beta-depleted transplantation in children. This clonotype was observed at least ten times. Preparation of the TCRbeta library used unique molecular identifiers. TCRdb re-called the PCR reads with MiXCR, one entry per CDR3 protein. The sample yields a few hundred thousand distinct CDR3 sequences, approximately 6.3% seen once. Germline V gene data show CDR1 as MDHEN and CDR2 as SYDVKM. With 4 bases clipped from V and 1 base from J, the junction kept 5 bases outside the gene matches. This CDR3 contains 16 residues.

Sample: PBMCs, taken before TCRalphabeta/CD19-depleted stem cell transplant. This receptor was identified in a boy aged 2-15 years with acute lymphoblastic leukemia, due to receive a stem cell transplant. The chain couples TRBV28 to TRBJ2-2; TRBD1 agrees at 8 bases. The CDR3 nucleotides read TGTGCCAGCAGTTCCCCCGGGACAGGGAACACCGGGGAGCTGTTTTTT. Translating it yields CASSSPGTGNTGELFF.